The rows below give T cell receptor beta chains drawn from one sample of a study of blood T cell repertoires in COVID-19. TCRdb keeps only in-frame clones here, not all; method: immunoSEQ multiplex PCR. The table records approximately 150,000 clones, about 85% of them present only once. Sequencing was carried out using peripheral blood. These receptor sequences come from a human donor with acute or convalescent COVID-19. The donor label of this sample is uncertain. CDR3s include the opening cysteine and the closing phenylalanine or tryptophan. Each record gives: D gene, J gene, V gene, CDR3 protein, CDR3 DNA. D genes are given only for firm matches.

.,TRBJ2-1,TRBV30,CAWRGDTYNEQFF,TGTGCCTGGAGGGGAGACACCTACAATGAGCAGTTCTTC
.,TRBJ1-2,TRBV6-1,CASSEEGGLGYTF,TGTGCCAGCAGTGAAGAGGGCGGGCTTGGCTACACCTTC
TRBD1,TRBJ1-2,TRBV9,CASSAGSGTGNYGYTF,TGTGCCAGCAGCGCTGGATCCGGGACAGGGAACTATGGCTACACCTTC
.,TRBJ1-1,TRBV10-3,CAISEMAGDTEAFF,TGTGCCATCAGTGAGATGGCTGGAGACACTGAAGCTTTCTTT
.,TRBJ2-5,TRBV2,CANQAAPYQETQYF,TGTGCCAACCAAGCGGCGCCGTACCAAGAGACCCAGTACTTC
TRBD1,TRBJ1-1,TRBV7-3,CASSIWDSRVSTEAFF,TGTGCCAGCAGCATCTGGGACAGCCGGGTCTCGACTGAAGCTTTCTTT
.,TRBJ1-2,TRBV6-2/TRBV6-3,CASSYSDSGRRTTYGYTF,TGTGCCAGCAGTTACTCTGATTCTGGGAGGCGGACCACCTATGGCTACACCTTC
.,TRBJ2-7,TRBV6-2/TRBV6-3,CASSYLGLATRDEQYF,TGTGCCAGCAGTTACTTGGGACTTGCTACGAGGGACGAGCAGTACTTC
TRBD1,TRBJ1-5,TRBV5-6,CASSLHPTGSGQPQHF,TGTGCCAGCAGCTTGCACCCGACAGGGTCGGGTCAGCCCCAGCATTTT
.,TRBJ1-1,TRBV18,CASSITGGGDTEAFF,TGTGCCAGCTCAATCACCGGGGGAGGCGACACTGAAGCTTTCTTT